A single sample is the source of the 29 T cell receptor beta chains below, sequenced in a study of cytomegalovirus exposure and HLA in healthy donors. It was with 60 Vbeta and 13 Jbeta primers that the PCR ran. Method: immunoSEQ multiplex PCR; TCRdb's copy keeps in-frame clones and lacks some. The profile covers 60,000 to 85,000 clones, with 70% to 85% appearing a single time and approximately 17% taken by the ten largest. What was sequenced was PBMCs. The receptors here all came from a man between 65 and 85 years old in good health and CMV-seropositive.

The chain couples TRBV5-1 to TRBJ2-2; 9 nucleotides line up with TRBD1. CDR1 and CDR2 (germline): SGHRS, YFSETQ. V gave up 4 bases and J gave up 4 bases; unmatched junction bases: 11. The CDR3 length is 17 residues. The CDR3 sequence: CASSPNQDRGGTGELFF. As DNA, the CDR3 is TGCGCCAGCAGCCCAAACCAGGACAGGGGAGGCACCGGGGAGCTGTTTTTT.

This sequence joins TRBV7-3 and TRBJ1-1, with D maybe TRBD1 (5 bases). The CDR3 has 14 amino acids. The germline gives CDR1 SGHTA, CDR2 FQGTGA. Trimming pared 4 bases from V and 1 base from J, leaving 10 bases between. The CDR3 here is CASSSGLSNTEAFF. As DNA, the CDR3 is TGTGCCAGCAGCTCGGGACTCTCGAACACTGAAGCTTTCTTT. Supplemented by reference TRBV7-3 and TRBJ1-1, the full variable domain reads GAGVSQTPSNKVTEKGKYVELRCDPISGHTALYWYRQSLGQGPEFLIYFQGTGAADDSGLPNDRFFAVRPEGSVSTLKIQRTERGDSAVYLCASSSGLSNTEAFFGQGTRLTVV.

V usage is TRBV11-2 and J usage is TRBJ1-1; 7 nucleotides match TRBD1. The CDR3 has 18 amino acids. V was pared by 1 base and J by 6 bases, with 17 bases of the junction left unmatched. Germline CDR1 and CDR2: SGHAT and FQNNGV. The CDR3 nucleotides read TGTGCCAGCAGCTTAGTTCTCAGGGGGTTCATGGTGATCTCTGAAGCTTTCTTT. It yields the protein CASSLVLRGFMVISEAFF. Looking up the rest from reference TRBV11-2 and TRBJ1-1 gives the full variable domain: EAGVAQSPRYKIIEKRQSVAFWCNPISGHATLYWYQQILGQGPKLLIQFQNNGVVDDSQLPKDRFSAERLKGVDSTLKIQPAKLEDSAVYLCASSLVLRGFMVISEAFFGQGTRLTVV.

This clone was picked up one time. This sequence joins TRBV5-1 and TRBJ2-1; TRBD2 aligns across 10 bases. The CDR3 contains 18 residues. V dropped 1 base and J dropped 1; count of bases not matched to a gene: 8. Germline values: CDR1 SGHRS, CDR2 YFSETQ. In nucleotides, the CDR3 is TGCGCCAGCAGCTTGCGACTAGCGGGCCCCATTTCCTACAATGAGCAGTTCTTC. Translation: CASSLRLAGPISYNEQFF. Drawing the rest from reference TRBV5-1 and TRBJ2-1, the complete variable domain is KAGVTQTPRYLIKTRGQQVTLSCSPISGHRSVSWYQQTPGQGLQFLFEYFSETQRNKGNFPGRFSGRQFSNSRSEMNVSTLELGDSALYLCASSLRLAGPISYNEQFFGPGTRLTVL.

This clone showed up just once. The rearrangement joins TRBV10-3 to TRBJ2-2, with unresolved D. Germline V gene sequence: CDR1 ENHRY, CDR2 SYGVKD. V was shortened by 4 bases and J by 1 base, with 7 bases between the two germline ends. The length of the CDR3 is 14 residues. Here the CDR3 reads CAISVLRNTGELFF. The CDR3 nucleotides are TGTGCCATCAGTGTACTAAGGAACACCGGGGAGCTGTTTTTT.

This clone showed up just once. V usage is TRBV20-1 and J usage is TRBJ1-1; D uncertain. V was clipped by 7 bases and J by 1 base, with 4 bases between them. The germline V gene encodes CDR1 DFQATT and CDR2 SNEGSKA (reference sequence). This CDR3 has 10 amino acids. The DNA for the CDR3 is TGCAGTGGAGAGAACACTGAAGCTTTCTTT. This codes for CSGENTEAFF.

The CDR3 region is CASSLGQGIDEQYF. CDR3 DNA: TGCGCCAGCAGCTTGGGACAGGGCATCGACGAGCAGTACTTC. The chain recombines TRBV5-1 with TRBJ2-7; 7 bases match TRBD1. Germline V gene data show CDR1 as SGHRS and CDR2 as YFSETQ. Germline trimming cut 0 bases from V and 5 bases from J; bases unmatched to any gene: 5. The CDR3 runs to 14 residues.

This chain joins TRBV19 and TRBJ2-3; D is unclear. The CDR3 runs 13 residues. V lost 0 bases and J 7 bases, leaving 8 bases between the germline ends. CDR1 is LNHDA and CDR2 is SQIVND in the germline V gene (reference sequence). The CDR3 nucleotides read TGTGCCAGTAGTATAGAAGCCCTCAATACGCAGTATTTT. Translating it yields CASSIEALNTQYF. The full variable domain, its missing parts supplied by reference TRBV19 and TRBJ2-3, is DGGITQSPKYLFRKEGQNVTLSCEQNLNHDAMYWYRQDPGQGLRLIYYSQIVNDFQKGDIAEGYSVSREKKESFPLTVTSAQKNPTAFYLCASSIEALNTQYFGPGTRLTVL.

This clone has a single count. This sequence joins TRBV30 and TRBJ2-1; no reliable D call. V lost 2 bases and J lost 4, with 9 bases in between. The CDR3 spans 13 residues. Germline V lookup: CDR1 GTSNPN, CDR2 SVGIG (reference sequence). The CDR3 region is CAWSTQAYNEQFF. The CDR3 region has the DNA TGTGCCTGGAGTACCCAAGCGTACAATGAGCAGTTCTTC.

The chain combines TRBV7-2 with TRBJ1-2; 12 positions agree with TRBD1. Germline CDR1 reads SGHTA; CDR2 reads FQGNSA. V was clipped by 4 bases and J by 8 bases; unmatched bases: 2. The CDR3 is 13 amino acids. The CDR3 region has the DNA TGTGCCAGCAGCTCGGGACAGGGGGCCGGCTACACCTTC. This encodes CASSSGQGAGYTF.

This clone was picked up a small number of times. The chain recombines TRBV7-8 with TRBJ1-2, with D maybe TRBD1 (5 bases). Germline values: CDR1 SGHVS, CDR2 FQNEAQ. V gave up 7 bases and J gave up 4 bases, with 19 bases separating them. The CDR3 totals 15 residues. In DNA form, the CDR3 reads TGTGCCAGCACCACAGGCTACCTATCAGCCTATGGCTACACCTTC. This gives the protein CASTTGYLSAYGYTF. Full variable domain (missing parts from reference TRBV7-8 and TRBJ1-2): GAGVSQSPRYKVAKRGQDVALRCDPISGHVSLFWYQQALGQGPEFLTYFQNEAQLDKSGLPSDRFFAERPEGSVSTLKIQRTQQEDSAVYLCASTTGYLSAYGYTFGSGTRLTVV.

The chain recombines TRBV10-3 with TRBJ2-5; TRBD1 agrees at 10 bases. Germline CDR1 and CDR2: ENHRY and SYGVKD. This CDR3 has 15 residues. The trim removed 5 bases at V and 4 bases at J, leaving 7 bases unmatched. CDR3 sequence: CAISYGQGVIETQYF. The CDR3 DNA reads TGTGCCATCAGTTACGGACAGGGGGTTATAGAGACCCAGTACTTC.

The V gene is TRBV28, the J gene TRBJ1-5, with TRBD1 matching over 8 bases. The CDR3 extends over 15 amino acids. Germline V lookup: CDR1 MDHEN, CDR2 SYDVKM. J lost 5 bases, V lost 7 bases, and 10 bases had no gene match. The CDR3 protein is CASTITQGAYQPQHF. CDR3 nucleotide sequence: TGTGCCAGCACCATAACTCAGGGGGCTTATCAGCCCCAGCATTTT.

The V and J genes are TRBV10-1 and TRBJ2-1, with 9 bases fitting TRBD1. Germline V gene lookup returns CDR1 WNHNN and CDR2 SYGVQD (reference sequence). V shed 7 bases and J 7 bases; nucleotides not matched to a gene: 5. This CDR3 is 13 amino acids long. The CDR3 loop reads CASTADRGNEQFF. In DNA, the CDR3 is TGCGCCAGCACCGCTGACAGGGGGAATGAGCAGTTCTTC.

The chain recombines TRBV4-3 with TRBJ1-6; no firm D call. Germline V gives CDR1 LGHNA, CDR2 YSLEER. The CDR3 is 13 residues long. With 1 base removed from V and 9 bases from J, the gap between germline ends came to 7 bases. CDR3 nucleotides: TGCGCCAGCAGCCAAGGAGGTGGTTCACCCCTCCACTTT. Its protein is CASSQGGGSPLHF.

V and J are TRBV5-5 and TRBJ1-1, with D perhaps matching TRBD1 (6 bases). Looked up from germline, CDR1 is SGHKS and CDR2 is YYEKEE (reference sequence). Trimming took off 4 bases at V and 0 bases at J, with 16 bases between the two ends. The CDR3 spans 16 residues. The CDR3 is CASSLGTLPMNTEAFF. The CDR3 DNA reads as TGTGCCAGCAGCCTGGGGACACTACCAATGAACACTGAAGCTTTCTTT.

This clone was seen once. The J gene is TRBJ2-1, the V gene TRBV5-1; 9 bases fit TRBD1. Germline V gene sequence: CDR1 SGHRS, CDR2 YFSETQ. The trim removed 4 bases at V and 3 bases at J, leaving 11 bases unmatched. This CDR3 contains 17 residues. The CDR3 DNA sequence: TGCGCCAGCAGCAGACTTCTTACAGGGGGCGGCTACAATGAGCAGTTCTTC. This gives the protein CASSRLLTGGGYNEQFF.

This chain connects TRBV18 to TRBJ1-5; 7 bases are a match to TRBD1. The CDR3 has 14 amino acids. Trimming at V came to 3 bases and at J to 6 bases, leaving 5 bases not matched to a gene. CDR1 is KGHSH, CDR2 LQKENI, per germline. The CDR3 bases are TGTGCCAGCTCACCTGGACAGGAGGGTCAGCCCCAGCATTTT. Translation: CASSPGQEGQPQHF.

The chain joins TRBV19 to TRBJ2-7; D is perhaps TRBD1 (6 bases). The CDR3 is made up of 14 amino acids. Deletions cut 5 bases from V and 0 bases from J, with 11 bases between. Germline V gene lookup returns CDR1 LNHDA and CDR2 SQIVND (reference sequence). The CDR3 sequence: CASSPRTDSYEQYF. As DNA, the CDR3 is TGTGCCAGTAGTCCCCGGACAGACTCCTACGAGCAGTACTTC.

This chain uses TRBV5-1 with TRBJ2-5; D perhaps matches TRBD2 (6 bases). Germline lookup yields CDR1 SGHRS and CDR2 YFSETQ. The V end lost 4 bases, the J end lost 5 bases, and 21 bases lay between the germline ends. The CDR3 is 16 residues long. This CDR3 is CASSLRDSAVVETQYF. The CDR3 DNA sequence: TGCGCCAGCAGCCTACGGGACTCCGCGGTGGTGGAGACCCAGTACTTC.

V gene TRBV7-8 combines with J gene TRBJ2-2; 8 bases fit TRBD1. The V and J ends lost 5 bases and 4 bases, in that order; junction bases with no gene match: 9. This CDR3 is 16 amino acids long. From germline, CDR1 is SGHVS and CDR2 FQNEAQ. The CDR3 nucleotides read TGTGCCAGCAGCATAGGACAGGGAGAGGTCACCGGGGAGCTGTTTTTT. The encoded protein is CASSIGQGEVTGELFF.

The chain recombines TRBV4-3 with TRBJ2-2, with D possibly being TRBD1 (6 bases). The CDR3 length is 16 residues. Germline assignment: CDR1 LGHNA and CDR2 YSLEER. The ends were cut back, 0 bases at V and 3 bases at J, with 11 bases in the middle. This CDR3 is CASSQDETGDTGELFF. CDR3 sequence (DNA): TGCGCCAGCAGCCAAGATGAGACAGGAGACACCGGGGAGCTGTTTTTT.

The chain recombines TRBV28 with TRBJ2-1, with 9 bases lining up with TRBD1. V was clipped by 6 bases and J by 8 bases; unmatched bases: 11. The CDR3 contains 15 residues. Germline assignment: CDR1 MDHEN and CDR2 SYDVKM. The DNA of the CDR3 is TGTGCCAGCAGGGCGGGACAGGGTTTTATGGATGAGCAGTTCTTC. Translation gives CASRAGQGFMDEQFF. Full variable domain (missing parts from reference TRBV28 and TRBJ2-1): DVKVTQSSRYLVKRTGEKVFLECVQDMDHENMFWYRQDPGLGLRLIYFSYDVKMKEKGDIPEGYSVSREKKERFSLILESASTNQTSMYLCASRAGQGFMDEQFFGPGTRLTVL.

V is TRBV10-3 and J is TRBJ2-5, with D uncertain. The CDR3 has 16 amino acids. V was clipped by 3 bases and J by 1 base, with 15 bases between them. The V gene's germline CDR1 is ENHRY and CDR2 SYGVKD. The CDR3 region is CAISDPQSPFQETQYF. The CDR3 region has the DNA TGTGCCATCAGTGACCCGCAAAGCCCCTTCCAAGAGACCCAGTACTTC.

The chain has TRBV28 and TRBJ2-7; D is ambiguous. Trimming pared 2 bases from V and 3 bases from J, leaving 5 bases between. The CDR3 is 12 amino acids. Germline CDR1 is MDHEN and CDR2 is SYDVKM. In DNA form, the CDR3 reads TGTGCCAGCAGTTTAACAGTCTACGAGCAGTACTTC. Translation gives CASSLTVYEQYF.

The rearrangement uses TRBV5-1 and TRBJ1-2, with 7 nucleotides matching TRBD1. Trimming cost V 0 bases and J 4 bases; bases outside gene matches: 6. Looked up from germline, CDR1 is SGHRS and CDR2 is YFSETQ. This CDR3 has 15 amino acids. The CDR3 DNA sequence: TGCGCCAGCAGCTTGGACGGACAGGAGGCCTATGGCTACACCTTC. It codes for CASSLDGQEAYGYTF.

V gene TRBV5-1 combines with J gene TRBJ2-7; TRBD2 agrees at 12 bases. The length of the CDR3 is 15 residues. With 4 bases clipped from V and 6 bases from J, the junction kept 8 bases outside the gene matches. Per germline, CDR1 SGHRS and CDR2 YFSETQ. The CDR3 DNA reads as TGCGCCAGCAGCCCCAGACAGGGACTAGCGGGCGAGCAGTACTTC. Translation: CASSPRQGLAGEQYF.

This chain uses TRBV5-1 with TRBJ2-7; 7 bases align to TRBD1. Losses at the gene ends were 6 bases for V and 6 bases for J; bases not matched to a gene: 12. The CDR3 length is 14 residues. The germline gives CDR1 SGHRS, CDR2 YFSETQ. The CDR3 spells CASNHRGPGGEQYF. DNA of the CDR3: TGCGCCAGCAACCACAGGGGCCCCGGCGGCGAGCAGTACTTC. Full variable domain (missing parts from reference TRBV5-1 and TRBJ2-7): KAGVTQTPRYLIKTRGQQVTLSCSPISGHRSVSWYQQTPGQGLQFLFEYFSETQRNKGNFPGRFSGRQFSNSRSEMNVSTLELGDSALYLCASNHRGPGGEQYFGPGTRLTVT.

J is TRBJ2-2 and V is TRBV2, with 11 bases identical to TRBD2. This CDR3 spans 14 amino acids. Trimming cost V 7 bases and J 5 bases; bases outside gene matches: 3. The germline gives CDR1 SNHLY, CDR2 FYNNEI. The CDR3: CASTRTSGTGELFF. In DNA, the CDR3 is TGTGCCAGCACGCGGACTAGCGGGACCGGGGAGCTGTTTTTT.